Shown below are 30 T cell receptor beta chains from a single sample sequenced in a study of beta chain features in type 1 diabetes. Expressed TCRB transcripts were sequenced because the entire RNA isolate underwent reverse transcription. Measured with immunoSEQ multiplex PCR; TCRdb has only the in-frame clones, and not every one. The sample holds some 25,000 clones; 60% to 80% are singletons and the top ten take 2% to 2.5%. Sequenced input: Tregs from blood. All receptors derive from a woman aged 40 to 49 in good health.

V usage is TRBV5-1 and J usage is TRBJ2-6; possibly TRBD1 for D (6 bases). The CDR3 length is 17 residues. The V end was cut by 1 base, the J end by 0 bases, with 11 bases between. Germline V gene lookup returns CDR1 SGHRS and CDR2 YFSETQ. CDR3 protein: CASSLRQDSSGANVLTF. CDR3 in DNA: TGCGCCAGCAGCTTGCGACAGGATAGCTCTGGGGCCAACGTCCTGACTTTC.

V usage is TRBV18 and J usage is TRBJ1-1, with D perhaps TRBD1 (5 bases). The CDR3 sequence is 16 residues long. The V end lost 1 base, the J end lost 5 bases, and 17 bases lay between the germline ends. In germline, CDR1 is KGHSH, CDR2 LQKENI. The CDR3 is CASSPQRGTVGTEAFF. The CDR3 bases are TGTGCCAGCTCACCACAAAGGGGCACTGTAGGTACTGAAGCTTTCTTT.

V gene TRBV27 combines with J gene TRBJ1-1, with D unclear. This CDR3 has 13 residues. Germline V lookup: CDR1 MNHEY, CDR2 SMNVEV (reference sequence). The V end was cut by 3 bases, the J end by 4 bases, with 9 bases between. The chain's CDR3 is CASSFPGTTEAFF. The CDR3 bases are TGTGCCAGCAGTTTCCCAGGTACCACTGAAGCTTTCTTT.

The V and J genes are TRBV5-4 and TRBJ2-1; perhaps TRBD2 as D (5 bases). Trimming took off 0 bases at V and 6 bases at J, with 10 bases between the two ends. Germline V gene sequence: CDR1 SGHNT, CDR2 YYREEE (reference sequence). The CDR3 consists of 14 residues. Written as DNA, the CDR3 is TGTGCCAGCAGCTTGGTTGTCGGGATCAATGAGCAGTTCTTC. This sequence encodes CASSLVVGINEQFF.

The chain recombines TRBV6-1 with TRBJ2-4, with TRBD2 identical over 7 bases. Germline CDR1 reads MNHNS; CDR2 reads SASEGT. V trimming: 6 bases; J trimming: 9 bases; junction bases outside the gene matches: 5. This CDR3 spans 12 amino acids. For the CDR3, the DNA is TGTGCCAGCAGCCGGGGCGGGGGCATTCAGTACTTC. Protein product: CASSRGGGIQYF.

CDR3: CSPQTSADTEAFF. CDR3 in DNA: TGCAGCCCGCAGACATCCGCCGACACTGAAGCTTTCTTT. The V call is TRBV29-1, the J call TRBJ1-1; D ambiguous. V lost 8 bases and J 3 bases, leaving 16 bases between the germline ends. The CDR3 spans 13 residues. The germline gives CDR1 SQVTM, CDR2 ANQGSEA. Filled out from reference TRBV29-1 and TRBJ1-1, the complete variable domain reads SAVISQKPSRDICQRGTSLTIQCQVDSQVTMMFWYRQQPGQSLTLIATANQGSEATYESGFVIDKFPISRPNLTFSTLTVSNMSPEDSSIYLCSPQTSADTEAFFGQGTRLTVV.

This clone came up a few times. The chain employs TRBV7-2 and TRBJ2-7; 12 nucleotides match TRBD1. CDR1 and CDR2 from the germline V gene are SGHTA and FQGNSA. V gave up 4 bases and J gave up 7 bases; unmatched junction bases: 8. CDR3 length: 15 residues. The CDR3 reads CASSWTGQGAGEQYF. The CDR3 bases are TGTGCCAGCAGCTGGACGGGACAGGGGGCGGGTGAGCAGTACTTC.

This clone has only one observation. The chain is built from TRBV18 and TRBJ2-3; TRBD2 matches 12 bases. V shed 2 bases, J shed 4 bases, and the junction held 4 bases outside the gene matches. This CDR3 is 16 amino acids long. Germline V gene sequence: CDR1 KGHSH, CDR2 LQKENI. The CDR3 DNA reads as TGTGCCAGCTCACCATTCCCTAGCGGGGGGGCAGATACGCAGTATTTT. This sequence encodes CASSPFPSGGADTQYF.

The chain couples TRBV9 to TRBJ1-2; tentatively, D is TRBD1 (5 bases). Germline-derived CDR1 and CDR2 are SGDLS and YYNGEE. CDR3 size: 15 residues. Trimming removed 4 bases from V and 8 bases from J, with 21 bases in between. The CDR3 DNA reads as TGTGCCAGCAGCACCCGGGGAGGGGAGGTCTTCGGCTACACCTTC. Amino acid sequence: CASSTRGGEVFGYTF.

The CDR3 coding sequence is TGTGCCAGCAGCTTCTATAATGAGCAGTTCTTC. It translates to CASSFYNEQFF. The chain couples TRBV7-9 to TRBJ2-1; D is uncertain. This CDR3 spans 11 amino acids. With 3 bases removed from V and 7 bases from J, the gap between germline ends came to 4 bases. Germline V gives CDR1 SEHNR, CDR2 FQNEAQ (reference sequence).

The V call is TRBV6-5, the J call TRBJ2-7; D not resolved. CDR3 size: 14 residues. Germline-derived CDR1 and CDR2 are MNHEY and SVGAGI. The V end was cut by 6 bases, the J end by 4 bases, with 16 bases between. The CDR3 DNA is TGTGCCAGCAGCCCCCTGGGCCCAAATTACGAGCAGTACTTC. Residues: CASSPLGPNYEQYF.

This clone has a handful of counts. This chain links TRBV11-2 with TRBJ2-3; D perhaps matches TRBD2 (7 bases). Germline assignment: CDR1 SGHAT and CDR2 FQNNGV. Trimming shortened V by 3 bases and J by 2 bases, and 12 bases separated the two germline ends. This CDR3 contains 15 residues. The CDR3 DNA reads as TGTGCCAGCAGCTTGACGGGGGGCTTCACAGATACGCAGTATTTT. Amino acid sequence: CASSLTGGFTDTQYF.

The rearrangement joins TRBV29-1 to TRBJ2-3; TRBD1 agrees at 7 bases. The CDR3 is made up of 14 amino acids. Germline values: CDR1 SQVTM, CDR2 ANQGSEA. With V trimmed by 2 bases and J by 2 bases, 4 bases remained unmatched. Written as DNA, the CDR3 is TGCAGCGTTGAACGGGGACAGATCACAGATACGCAGTATTTT. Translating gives CSVERGQITDTQYF.

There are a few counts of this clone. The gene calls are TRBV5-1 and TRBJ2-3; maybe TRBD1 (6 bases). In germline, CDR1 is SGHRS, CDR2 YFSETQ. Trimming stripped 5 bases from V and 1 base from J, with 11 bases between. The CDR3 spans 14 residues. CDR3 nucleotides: TGCGCCAGCAGGGACAGTCCCCGCACAGATACGCAGTATTTT. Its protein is CASRDSPRTDTQYF.

The CDR3 spells CASSLGTSASSDTQYF. The CDR3 DNA reads as TGCGCCAGCAGCTTGGGGACTAGCGCCTCATCGGATACGCAGTATTTT. This chain links TRBV5-1 with TRBJ2-3, with 9 bases aligning to TRBD2. The J segment lost 6 bases and the V segment lost 0 bases, leaving 8 bases of the junction unmatched. The CDR3 loop spans 16 amino acids. Germline V gene sequence: CDR1 SGHRS, CDR2 YFSETQ.

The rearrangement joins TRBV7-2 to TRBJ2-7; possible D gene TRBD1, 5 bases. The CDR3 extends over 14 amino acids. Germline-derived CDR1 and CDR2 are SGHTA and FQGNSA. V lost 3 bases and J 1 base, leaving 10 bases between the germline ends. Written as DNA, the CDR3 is TGTGCCAGCAGCTTGGGGCCGAATTCCTACGAGCAGTACTTC. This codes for CASSLGPNSYEQYF.

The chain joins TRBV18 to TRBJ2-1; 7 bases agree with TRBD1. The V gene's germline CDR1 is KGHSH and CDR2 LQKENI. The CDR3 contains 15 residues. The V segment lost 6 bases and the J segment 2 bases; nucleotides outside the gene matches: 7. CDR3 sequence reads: CASSQAGTAYNEQFF. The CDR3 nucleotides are TGTGCCAGCTCTCAGGCCGGGACAGCCTACAATGAGCAGTTCTTC.

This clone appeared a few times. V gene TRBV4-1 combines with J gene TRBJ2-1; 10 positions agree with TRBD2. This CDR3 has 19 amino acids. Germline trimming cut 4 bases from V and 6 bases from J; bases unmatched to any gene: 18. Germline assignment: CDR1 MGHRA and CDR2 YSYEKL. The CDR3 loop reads CASSRQGEDSGGRSNEQFF. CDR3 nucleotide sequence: TGCGCCAGCAGCCGGCAGGGGGAGGATAGCGGGGGGCGGAGCAATGAGCAGTTCTTC.

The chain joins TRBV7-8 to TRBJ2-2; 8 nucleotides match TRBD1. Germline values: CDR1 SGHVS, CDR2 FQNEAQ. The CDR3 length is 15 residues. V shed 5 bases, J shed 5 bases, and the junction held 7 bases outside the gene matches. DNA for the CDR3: TGTGCCAGCAGCCCTGGACAGGGTTTGACCGGGGAGCTGTTTTTT. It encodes CASSPGQGLTGELFF. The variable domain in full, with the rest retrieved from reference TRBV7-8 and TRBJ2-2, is GAGVSQSPRYKVAKRGQDVALRCDPISGHVSLFWYQQALGQGPEFLTYFQNEAQLDKSGLPSDRFFAERPEGSVSTLKIQRTQQEDSAVYLCASSPGQGLTGELFFGEGSRLTVL.

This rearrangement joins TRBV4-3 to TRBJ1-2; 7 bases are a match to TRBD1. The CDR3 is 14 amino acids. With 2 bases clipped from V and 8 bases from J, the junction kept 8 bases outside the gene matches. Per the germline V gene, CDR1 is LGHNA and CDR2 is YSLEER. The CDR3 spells CASSQTTGPVGYTF. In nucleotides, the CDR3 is TGCGCCAGCAGCCAAACGACAGGGCCTGTAGGCTACACCTTC.

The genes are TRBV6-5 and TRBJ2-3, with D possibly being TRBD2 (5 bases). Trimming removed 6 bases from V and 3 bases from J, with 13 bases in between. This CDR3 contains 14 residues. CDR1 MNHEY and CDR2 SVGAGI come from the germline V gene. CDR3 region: CASRRARGTDTQYF. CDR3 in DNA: TGTGCCAGCAGGAGGGCGAGAGGTACAGATACGCAGTATTTT.

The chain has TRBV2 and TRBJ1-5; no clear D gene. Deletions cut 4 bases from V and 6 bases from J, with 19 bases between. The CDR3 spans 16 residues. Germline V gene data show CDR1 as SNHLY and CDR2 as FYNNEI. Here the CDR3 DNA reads TGTGCCAGCAGTGTTGGCCTGGGAGTGTTTGGTCAGCCCCAGCATTTT. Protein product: CASSVGLGVFGQPQHF.

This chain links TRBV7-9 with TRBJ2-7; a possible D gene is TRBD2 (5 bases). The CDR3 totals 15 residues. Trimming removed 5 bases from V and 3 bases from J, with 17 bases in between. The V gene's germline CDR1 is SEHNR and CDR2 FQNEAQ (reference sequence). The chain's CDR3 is CASSDRVLGSYEQYF. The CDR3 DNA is TGTGCCAGCAGCGACCGGGTCTTAGGGAGCTACGAGCAGTACTTC.

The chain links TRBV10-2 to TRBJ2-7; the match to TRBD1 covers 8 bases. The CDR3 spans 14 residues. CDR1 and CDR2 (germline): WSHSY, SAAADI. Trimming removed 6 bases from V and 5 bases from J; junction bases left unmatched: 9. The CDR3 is CASRKDRVLHEQYF. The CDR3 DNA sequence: TGCGCCAGCAGAAAGGACAGGGTTCTCCACGAGCAGTACTTC.

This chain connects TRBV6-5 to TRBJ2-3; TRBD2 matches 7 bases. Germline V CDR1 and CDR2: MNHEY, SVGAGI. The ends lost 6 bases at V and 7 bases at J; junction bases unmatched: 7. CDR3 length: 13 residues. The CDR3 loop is CASSITTSHTQYF. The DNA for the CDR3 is TGTGCCAGCAGCATTACGACTAGCCATACGCAGTATTTT.

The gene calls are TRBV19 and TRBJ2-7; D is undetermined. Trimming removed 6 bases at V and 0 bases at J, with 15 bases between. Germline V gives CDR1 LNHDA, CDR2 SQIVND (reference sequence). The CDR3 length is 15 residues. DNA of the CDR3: TGTGCCAGTAGCCCCGGGTCCGGCGACTCCTACGAGCAGTACTTC. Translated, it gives CASSPGSGDSYEQYF.

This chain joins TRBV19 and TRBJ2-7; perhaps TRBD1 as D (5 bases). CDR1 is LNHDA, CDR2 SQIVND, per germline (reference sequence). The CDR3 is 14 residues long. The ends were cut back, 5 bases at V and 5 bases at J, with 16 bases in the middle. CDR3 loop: CASSDFWQGDEQYF. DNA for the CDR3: TGTGCCAGTAGTGACTTCTGGCAGGGCGACGAGCAGTACTTC.

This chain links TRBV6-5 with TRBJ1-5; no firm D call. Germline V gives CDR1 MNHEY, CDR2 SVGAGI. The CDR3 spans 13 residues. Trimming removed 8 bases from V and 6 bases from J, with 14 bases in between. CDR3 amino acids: CASRPRPGQPQHF. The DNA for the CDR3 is TGTGCCAGCCGACCCCGTCCGGGTCAGCCCCAGCATTTT.

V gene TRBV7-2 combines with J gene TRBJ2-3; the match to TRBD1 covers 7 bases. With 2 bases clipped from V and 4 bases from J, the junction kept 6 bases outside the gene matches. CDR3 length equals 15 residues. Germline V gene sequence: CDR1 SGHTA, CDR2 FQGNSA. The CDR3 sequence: CASSLIRGSPDTQYF. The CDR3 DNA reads TGTGCCAGCAGCTTAATCAGGGGGTCCCCAGATACGCAGTATTTT.

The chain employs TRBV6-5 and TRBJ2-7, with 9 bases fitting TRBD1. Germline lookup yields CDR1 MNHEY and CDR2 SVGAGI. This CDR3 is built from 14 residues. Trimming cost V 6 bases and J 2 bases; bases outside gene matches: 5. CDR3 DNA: TGTGCCAGCAGCCTACAGGGGGCCCCCTACGAGCAGTACTTC. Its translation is CASSLQGAPYEQYF.